This entry lists 29 T cell receptor beta chains sequenced from one sample in a study of cytomegalovirus exposure and HLA in healthy donors. The table came from immunoSEQ multiplex PCR; TCRdb's copy has only in-frame clones and leaves some out. The sample consists of hundreds of thousands of clones, roughly 84% of them appearing once. The sample taken for sequencing was PBMCs. The receptors originated from a young woman in good health and CMV-seropositive.

CDR3 loop: CASSAGGSTDTQYF. In DNA form, the CDR3 reads TGTGCCAGCTCAGCGGGAGGGAGCACAGATACGCAGTATTTT. The chain links TRBV27 to TRBJ2-3; 10 bases map to TRBD2. Germline-derived CDR1 and CDR2 are MNHEY and SMNVEV (reference sequence). The J segment lost 0 bases and the V segment lost 8 bases, leaving 2 bases of the junction unmatched. The CDR3 has 14 residues.

The V call is TRBV19, the J call TRBJ2-1, with TRBD1 as a possible D gene (6 bases). Germline V gene sequence: CDR1 LNHDA, CDR2 SQIVND (reference sequence). Trimming took off 4 bases at V and 1 base at J, with 17 bases between the two ends. The CDR3 is 17 amino acids. The CDR3 region is CASSTSIGGTSYNEQFF. The CDR3 DNA follows: TGTGCCAGTAGTACTTCAATAGGGGGTACGTCCTACAATGAGCAGTTCTTC.

The chain is built from TRBV5-1 and TRBJ2-1; 13 positions agree with TRBD2. This CDR3 has 15 amino acids. The ends lost 1 base at V and 10 bases at J; junction bases unmatched: 5. Germline V gene data show CDR1 as SGHRS and CDR2 as YFSETQ. DNA for the CDR3: TGCGCCAGCAGCTTGTTCGGACTAGCGGGAGAAGAGCAGTTCTTC. It translates to CASSLFGLAGEEQFF.

This chain connects TRBV18 to TRBJ2-3; maybe TRBD1 (5 bases). Germline-derived CDR1 and CDR2 are KGHSH and LQKENI. The CDR3 totals 15 residues. V lost 6 bases and J lost 0, with 13 bases in between. CDR3 in amino acids: CASSPTGSSTDTQYF. The CDR3 DNA follows: TGTGCCAGCTCGCCTACAGGTTCTAGCACAGATACGCAGTATTTT.

The V call is TRBV4-2, the J call TRBJ2-1; TRBD2 might be the D (5 bases). Per germline, CDR1 LGHNA and CDR2 YNFKEQ. The CDR3 has 14 amino acids. V lost 0 bases and J lost 3, with 6 bases in between. The CDR3 nucleotides read TGTGCCAGCAGCCAAGATCGGGACTACAATGAGCAGTTCTTC. It translates to CASSQDRDYNEQFF.

The rearrangement uses TRBV28 and TRBJ2-1; D ambiguous. This CDR3 region has 11 residues. Trimming pared 3 bases from V and 8 bases from J, leaving 5 bases between. The V gene's germline CDR1 is MDHEN and CDR2 SYDVKM. This chain's CDR3 is CASSFNDEQFF. The CDR3 DNA is TGTGCCAGCAGTTTTAATGATGAGCAGTTCTTC.

This chain links TRBV27 with TRBJ1-1; TRBD1 aligns across 7 bases. Germline CDR1 and CDR2: MNHEY and SMNVEV (reference sequence). V shed 5 bases and J 7 bases; nucleotides not matched to a gene: 10. The length of the CDR3 is 14 residues. The CDR3 bases are TGTGCCAGCAGTATCTACAGGGGCGGCGTTGAAGCTTTCTTT. Amino acids: CASSIYRGGVEAFF.

This chain joins TRBV25-1 and TRBJ2-1; no definite D call. Trimming took 1 base from V and 9 from J, leaving 13 bases between them. Germline CDR1 reads MGHDK; CDR2 reads SYGVNS. The CDR3 extends over 14 amino acids. CDR3 protein: CASSEFPSTAEQFF. The CDR3 DNA sequence: TGTGCCAGCAGTGAATTTCCGTCTACCGCTGAGCAGTTCTTC.

J is TRBJ1-5 and V is TRBV28; 12 nucleotides line up with TRBD1. Germline V lookup: CDR1 MDHEN, CDR2 SYDVKM. V lost 4 bases to trimming and J lost 6 bases; unmatched junction nucleotides: 7. This CDR3 region has 16 residues. This chain's CDR3 is CASSSGQGALGQPQHF. The CDR3 nucleotides are TGTGCCAGCAGTTCGGGACAGGGGGCGCTAGGTCAGCCCCAGCATTTT.

The rearrangement uses TRBV27 and TRBJ1-5; 9 bases fit TRBD1. The length of the CDR3 is 17 residues. In germline, CDR1 is MNHEY, CDR2 SMNVEV (reference sequence). V lost 4 bases, J lost 5 bases, and 12 bases stayed unmatched. CDR3 loop: CASSSLGTGYEDQPQHF. As DNA, the CDR3 is TGTGCCAGCAGTTCCCTAGGGACAGGGTATGAGGATCAGCCCCAGCATTTT.

The sample holds a few counts of this clone. The chain links TRBV7-2 to TRBJ2-4, with D tentatively TRBD2 (5 bases). Between the trimmed V and J ends, which lost 5 bases and 3 bases, there was a span of 8 bases. Germline V gene data show CDR1 as SGHTA and CDR2 as FQGNSA. This CDR3 spans 13 amino acids. Here the CDR3 DNA reads TGTGCCAGCAGCAGGACTGACAAAAACATTCAGTACTTC. This gives the protein CASSRTDKNIQYF.

The chain uses TRBV9 and TRBJ1-1, with D possibly TRBD1 on 6 matching bases. The CDR3 consists of 16 residues. Germline V lookup: CDR1 SGDLS, CDR2 YYNGEE. V dropped 4 bases and J dropped 0 bases, with 16 bases sitting between them. The CDR3 bases are TGTGCCAGCAGCTCAACAGGGTCTCGAATGAACACTGAAGCTTTCTTT. It is translated as CASSSTGSRMNTEAFF.

This clone was picked up one time. The V call is TRBV2, the J call TRBJ2-2; D possibly corresponds to TRBD2 (6 bases). This CDR3 spans 17 amino acids. Germline loops: CDR1 SNHLY, CDR2 FYNNEI. V shed 6 bases and J shed 0 bases, with 17 bases lying between them. The CDR3 region is CASRASSAAANTGELFF. In DNA form, the CDR3 reads TGTGCCAGCAGGGCCTCTAGCGCTGCGGCGAACACCGGGGAGCTGTTTTTT.

The rearrangement joins TRBV19 to TRBJ1-5; D is undetermined. Trimming removed 5 bases from V and 9 bases from J, with 23 bases in between. The CDR3 length is 16 residues. Germline V lookup: CDR1 LNHDA, CDR2 SQIVND (reference sequence). The CDR3 nucleotides are TGTGCCAGTAGTCTCCGGACTCTATTGGTAACTCGGCCCCAGCATTTT. Protein sequence: CASSLRTLLVTRPQHF.

The chain couples TRBV6-1 to TRBJ1-1; D call uncertain. Germline V lookup: CDR1 MNHNS, CDR2 SASEGT. CDR3 length equals 14 residues. Trimming removed 5 bases from V and 4 bases from J, with 14 bases in between. The chain's CDR3 is CASSFLSGSTEAFF. CDR3 coding DNA: TGTGCCAGCAGTTTTTTGTCTGGGAGCACTGAAGCTTTCTTT.

The V gene is TRBV5-1, the J gene TRBJ2-1; tentatively, D is TRBD2 (5 bases). Germline V gene sequence: CDR1 SGHRS, CDR2 YFSETQ. The CDR3 runs 16 residues. Between the trimmed V and J ends, which lost 3 bases and 5 bases, there was a span of 18 bases. The CDR3 loop is CASSSRVGSVDNEQFF. The CDR3 region has the DNA TGCGCCAGCAGCTCCCGAGTGGGGAGCGTAGACAATGAGCAGTTCTTC.

The chain joins TRBV10-2 to TRBJ2-5, with D possibly being TRBD1 (6 bases). The CDR3 loop spans 15 amino acids. From germline, CDR1 is WSHSY and CDR2 SAAADI. V was trimmed by 7 bases and J by 1 base, leaving 16 bases between them. The CDR3 DNA follows: TGCGCCAGCAAGTGGGGCAGGGGTGGCCAAGAGACCCAGTACTTC. Encoded protein: CASKWGRGGQETQYF.

This sequence joins TRBV18 and TRBJ2-7; D remains unclear. This CDR3 region has 12 residues. Between the trimmed V and J ends, which lost 6 bases and 3 bases, there was a span of 9 bases. Germline CDR1 and CDR2: KGHSH and LQKENI. Written as DNA, the CDR3 is TGTGCCAGCTCCGCAGAAAACTACGAGCAGTACTTC. Translating gives CASSAENYEQYF.

J is TRBJ2-7 and V is TRBV4-2; TRBD2 aligns across 14 bases. The V segment lost 0 bases and the J segment 5 bases; nucleotides outside the gene matches: 6. Germline CDR1 reads LGHNA; CDR2 reads YNFKEQ. This CDR3 has 17 residues. For the CDR3, the DNA is TGTGCCAGCAGCCAAGAACGGACTAGCGGGAGGTGGGACGAGCAGTACTTC. Its translation: CASSQERTSGRWDEQYF.

The V gene is TRBV7-3, the J gene TRBJ2-3, with a weak D call TRBD2 (5 bases). CDR3 length: 14 residues. Germline V gives CDR1 SGHTA, CDR2 FQGTGA. Between the trimmed V and J ends, which lost 2 bases and 3 bases, there was a span of 9 bases. The CDR3 is CASSLERGTDTQYF. The CDR3 DNA reads TGTGCCAGCAGCTTAGAACGGGGTACAGATACGCAGTATTTT.

The chain carries TRBV5-1 and TRBJ2-2; no firm D call. There are 12 residues in the CDR3. Looked up from germline, CDR1 is SGHRS and CDR2 is YFSETQ. Trimming removed 4 bases from V and 6 bases from J, with 7 bases in between. This CDR3 reads CASSRLAGELFF. CDR3 nucleotide sequence: TGCGCCAGCAGCAGGCTAGCCGGGGAGCTGTTTTTT.

The chain recombines TRBV29-1 with TRBJ2-1; the match to TRBD1 covers 9 bases. The length of the CDR3 is 15 residues. Germline V gene sequence: CDR1 SQVTM, CDR2 ANQGSEA. The CDR3 spells CVVSTGGPLYNEQFF. In DNA, the CDR3 is TGCGTCGTAAGCACAGGGGGCCCCCTATACAATGAGCAGTTCTTC.

The gene calls are TRBV19 and TRBJ1-3, with a possible D match to TRBD1 (5 bases). Germline assignment: CDR1 LNHDA and CDR2 SQIVND (reference sequence). This CDR3 is 13 amino acids long. Trimming took 4 bases from V and 2 from J, leaving 6 bases between them. The CDR3 loop is CASSTRAGNTIYF. In DNA form, the CDR3 reads TGTGCCAGTAGTACCAGGGCTGGAAACACCATATATTTT.

The V gene is TRBV21-1, the J gene TRBJ1-3; TRBD1 was called by the table and not checked on the DNA. TRBV21-1 is reported as a pseudogene. The CDR3 extends over 20 amino acids. CDR3 loop: CASSKGRQPSSAFSGNTIYF. The DNA for the CDR3 is TGTGCCAGCAGCAAAGGAAGACAGCCATCTTCGGCTTTCTCTGGAAACACCATATATTTT.

The rearrangement links TRBV28 to TRBJ2-1; 9 bases map to TRBD1. J lost 6 bases, V lost 7 bases, and 10 bases had no gene match. The CDR3 sequence is 15 residues long. Germline assignment: CDR1 MDHEN and CDR2 SYDVKM. CDR3 sequence reads: CASNERTGVGNEQFF. For the CDR3, the DNA is TGTGCCAGCAACGAAAGGACAGGGGTAGGCAATGAGCAGTTCTTC.

The rearrangement joins TRBV27 to TRBJ2-1; 10 nucleotides match TRBD1. CDR3 length equals 15 residues. V lost 5 bases, J lost 8 bases, and 9 bases stayed unmatched. Looked up from germline, CDR1 is MNHEY and CDR2 is SMNVEV (reference sequence). For the CDR3, the DNA is TGTGCCAGCAGTGCAGGGACAGGGGTTGGCGATGAGCAGTTCTTC. Its translation is CASSAGTGVGDEQFF.

The CDR3 spells CASSLLGPTEAFF. The CDR3 region has the DNA TGCGCCAGCAGCCTCTTGGGGCCCACTGAAGCTTTCTTT. J is TRBJ1-1 and V is TRBV4-1; TRBD1 might be the D (5 bases). The germline V gene encodes CDR1 MGHRA and CDR2 YSYEKL. The V end lost 4 bases, the J end lost 4 bases, and 10 bases lay between the germline ends. The CDR3 is made up of 13 amino acids.

This clone has only a few counts. CDR3 sequence reads: CASNPGNNYGYTF. CDR3 coding DNA: TGTGCCAGCAATCCGGGTAATAACTATGGCTACACCTTC. This chain connects TRBV13 to TRBJ1-2; no reliable D call. The CDR3 sequence is 13 residues long. The ends were cut back, 7 bases at V and 1 base at J, with 10 bases in the middle. The germline V gene has CDR1 PRHDT and CDR2 FYEKMQ (reference sequence).

The rearrangement links TRBV18 to TRBJ1-5, with D hard to call. The CDR3 runs 14 residues. The germline gives CDR1 KGHSH, CDR2 LQKENI. The V and J ends lost 0 bases and 7 bases respectively, with 10 bases between them. CDR3: CASSPPEVGQPQHF. CDR3 nucleotide sequence: TGTGCCAGCTCACCACCTGAAGTGGGCCAGCCCCAGCATTTT.